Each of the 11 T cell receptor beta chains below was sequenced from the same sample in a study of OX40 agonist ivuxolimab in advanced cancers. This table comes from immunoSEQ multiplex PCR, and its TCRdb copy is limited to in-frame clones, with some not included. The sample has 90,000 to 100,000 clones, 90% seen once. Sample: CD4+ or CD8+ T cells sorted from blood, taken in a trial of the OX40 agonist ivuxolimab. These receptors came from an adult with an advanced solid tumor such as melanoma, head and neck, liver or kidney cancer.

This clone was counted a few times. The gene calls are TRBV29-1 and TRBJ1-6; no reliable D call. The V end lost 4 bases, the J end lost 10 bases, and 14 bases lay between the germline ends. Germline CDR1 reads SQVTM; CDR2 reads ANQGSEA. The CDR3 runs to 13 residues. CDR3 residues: CSVATVAESPLHF. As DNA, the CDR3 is TGCAGCGTTGCGACGGTGGCAGAGTCACCCCTCCACTTT.

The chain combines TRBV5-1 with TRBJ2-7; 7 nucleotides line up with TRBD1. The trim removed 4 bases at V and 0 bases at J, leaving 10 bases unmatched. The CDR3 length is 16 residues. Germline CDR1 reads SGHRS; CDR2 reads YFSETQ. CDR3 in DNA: TGCGCCAGCAGCCGAGTCGGACAGGCCAGCTCCTACGAGCAGTACTTC. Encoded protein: CASSRVGQASSYEQYF.

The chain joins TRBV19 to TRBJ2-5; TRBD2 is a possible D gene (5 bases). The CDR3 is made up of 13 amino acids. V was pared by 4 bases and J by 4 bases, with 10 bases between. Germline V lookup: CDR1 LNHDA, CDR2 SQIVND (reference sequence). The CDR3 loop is CASSRTRGETQYF. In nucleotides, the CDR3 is TGTGCCAGTAGTAGGACTCGGGGAGAGACCCAGTACTTC.

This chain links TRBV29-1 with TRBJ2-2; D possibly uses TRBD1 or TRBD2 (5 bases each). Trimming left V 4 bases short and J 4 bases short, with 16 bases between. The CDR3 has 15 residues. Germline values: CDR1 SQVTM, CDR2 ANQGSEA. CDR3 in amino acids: CSVGGGPMGTGELFF. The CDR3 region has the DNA TGCAGCGTTGGGGGCGGGCCCATGGGCACCGGGGAGCTGTTTTTT.

CDR3 sequence: CASTGTGELFF. CDR3 coding DNA: TGTGCCAGTACAGGGACCGGGGAGCTGTTTTTT. The chain is built from TRBV19 and TRBJ2-2; the D gene is possibly TRBD1 (5 bases). Trimming removed 7 bases at V and 5 bases at J, with 5 bases between. Germline V CDR1 and CDR2: LNHDA, SQIVND (reference sequence). The CDR3 has 11 residues. The full variable domain, rest sourced from reference TRBV19 and TRBJ2-2, is DGGITQSPKYLFRKEGQNVTLSCEQNLNHDAMYWYRQDPGQGLRLIYYSQIVNDFQKGDIAEGYSVSREKKESFPLTVTSAQKNPTAFYLCASTGTGELFFGEGSRLTVL.

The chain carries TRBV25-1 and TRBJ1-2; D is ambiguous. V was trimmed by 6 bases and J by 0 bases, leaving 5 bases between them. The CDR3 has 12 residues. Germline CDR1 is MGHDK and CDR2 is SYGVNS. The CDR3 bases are TGTGCCAGCAGCCTAACTAACTATGGCTACACCTTC. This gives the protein CASSLTNYGYTF.

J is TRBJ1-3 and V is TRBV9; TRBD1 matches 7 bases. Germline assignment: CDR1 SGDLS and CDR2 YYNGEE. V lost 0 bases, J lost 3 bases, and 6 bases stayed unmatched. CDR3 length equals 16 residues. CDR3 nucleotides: TGTGCCAGCAGCGTAGCCCCCGGGACAGTTGGAAACACCATATATTTT. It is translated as CASSVAPGTVGNTIYF. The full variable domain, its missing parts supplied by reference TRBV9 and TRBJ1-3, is DSGVTQTPKHLITATGQRVTLRCSPRSGDLSVYWYQQSLDQGLQFLIQYYNGEERAKGNILERFSAQQFPDLHSELNLSSLELGDSALYFCASSVAPGTVGNTIYFGEGSWLTVV.

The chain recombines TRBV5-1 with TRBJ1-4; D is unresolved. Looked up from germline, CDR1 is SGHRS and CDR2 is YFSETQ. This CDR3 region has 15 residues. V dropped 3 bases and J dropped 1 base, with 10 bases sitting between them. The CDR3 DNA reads TGCGCCAGCAGCTCCGAAGCTAGAACTAATGAAAAACTGTTTTTT. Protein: CASSSEARTNEKLFF.

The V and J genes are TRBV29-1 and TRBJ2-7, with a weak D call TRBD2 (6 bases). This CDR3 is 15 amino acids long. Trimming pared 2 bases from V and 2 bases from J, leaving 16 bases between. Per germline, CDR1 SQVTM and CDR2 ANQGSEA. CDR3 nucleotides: TGCAGCGTTGAAAAAAGAGGAGGGCACCCCTACGAGCAGTACTTC. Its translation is CSVEKRGGHPYEQYF.

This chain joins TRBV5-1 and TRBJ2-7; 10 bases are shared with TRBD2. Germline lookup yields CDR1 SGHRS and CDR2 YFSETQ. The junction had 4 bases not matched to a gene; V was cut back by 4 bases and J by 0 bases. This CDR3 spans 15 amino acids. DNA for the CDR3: TGCGCCAGCAGCCCATTAGCGGGGGGCTCCTACGAGCAGTACTTC. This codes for CASSPLAGGSYEQYF.

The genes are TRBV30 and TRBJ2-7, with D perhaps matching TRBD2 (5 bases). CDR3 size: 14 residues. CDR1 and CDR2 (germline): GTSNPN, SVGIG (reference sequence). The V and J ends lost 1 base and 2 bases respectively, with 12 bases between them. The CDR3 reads CAWSGQNGAYEQYF. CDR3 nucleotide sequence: TGTGCCTGGAGTGGGCAAAACGGGGCCTACGAGCAGTACTTC.